The 18 T cell receptor beta chains presented below share a single source sample, sequenced in a study of blood T cell repertoires in COVID-19. Some clones are missing from TCRdb's copy, which holds only in-frame ones; the method was immunoSEQ multiplex PCR. The sample yields fewer than 300,000 clones, around 87% seen once. The sequenced material came from peripheral blood. These receptors were obtained from a woman between 35 and 50 years old who had recovered from COVID-19.

In the case of this clone: The same CDR3 arises from other DNA sequences in this sample as well. This chain connects TRBV19 to TRBJ1-1; possibly TRBD1 for D (6 bases). Trimming cost V 1 base and J 5 bases, with 11 bases left between them. The CDR3 sequence is 14 residues long. The germline V gene has CDR1 LNHDA and CDR2 SQIVND (reference sequence). CDR3 protein: CASSIAGVGTEAFF. CDR3 DNA: TGTGCCAGTAGTATAGCAGGGGTTGGGACTGAAGCTTTCTTT.

The V call is TRBV6-5, the J call TRBJ1-1; 10 nucleotides line up with TRBD1. Germline assignment: CDR1 MNHEY and CDR2 SVGAGI. With 4 bases clipped from V and 4 bases from J, the junction kept 9 bases outside the gene matches. CDR3 length: 16 amino acids. Here the CDR3 DNA reads TGTGCCAGCAGTTCCCGGGACAGGGGCGGGGGCACTGAAGCTTTCTTT. It specifies CASSSRDRGGGTEAFF.

This chain links TRBV19 with TRBJ1-4; maybe TRBD1 (5 bases). This CDR3 is built from 13 residues. V lost 8 bases, J lost 6 bases, and 13 bases lay in between. Germline V gives CDR1 LNHDA, CDR2 SQIVND (reference sequence). CDR3 DNA sequence: TGTGCCAGTCTTCGCAGGGCGGATGAAAAACTGTTTTTT. The encoded protein is CASLRRADEKLFF.

V usage is TRBV29-1 and J usage is TRBJ2-6, with 8 bases aligning to TRBD1. Germline assignment: CDR1 SQVTM and CDR2 ANQGSEA. V dropped 7 bases and J dropped 1; count of bases not matched to a gene: 9. The CDR3 is 16 residues long. DNA of the CDR3: TGCAGCGCTGGCGGGACAGGTGTATCTGGGGCCAACGTCCTGACTTTC. It codes for CSAGGTGVSGANVLTF.

The rearrangement joins TRBV11-2 to TRBJ1-3, with D unresolved. The germline V and J ends were trimmed by 0 bases and 0 bases, with 9 bases remaining between them. In germline, CDR1 is SGHAT, CDR2 FQNNGV. This CDR3 region has 16 residues. CDR3 DNA: TGTGCCAGCAGCTTAGATCTAGCGCCCTCTGGAAACACCATATATTTT. It specifies CASSLDLAPSGNTIYF.

V usage is TRBV21-1 and J usage is TRBJ1-6; TRBD1 is the table's D call, not checked against the DNA. TRBV21-1 is labeled a pseudogene. CDR3 length: 17 residues. In nucleotides, the CDR3 is TGTGCCAGCAGCTCCAATTTATGGACAGGGGATAATTCACCCCTCCACTTT. Amino acids: CASSSNLWTGDNSPLHF.

This clone appeared a few times. CDR3 nucleotide sequence: TGCGCCAGCAGCCCAGGGGGAAGAGGCTACACCTTC. It translates to CASSPGGRGYTF. The chain is built from TRBV5-1 and TRBJ1-2, with 7 nucleotides matching TRBD1. This CDR3 spans 12 amino acids. The germline V gene has CDR1 SGHRS and CDR2 YFSETQ. The V and J ends lost 4 bases and 8 bases, in that order; junction bases with no gene match: 5.

The J gene is TRBJ1-1, the V gene TRBV5-4, with D uncertain. Germline assignment: CDR1 SGHNT and CDR2 YYREEE (reference sequence). V lost 2 bases and J lost 2, with 10 bases in between. The CDR3 consists of 14 residues. This chain's CDR3 is CASSLITANTEAFF. In DNA, the CDR3 is TGTGCCAGCAGCTTAATTACAGCAAACACTGAAGCTTTCTTT.

This chain uses TRBV2 with TRBJ1-1, with D unclear. Germline values: CDR1 SNHLY, CDR2 FYNNEI. Trimming stripped 1 base from V and 5 bases from J, with 11 bases between. The CDR3 has 14 amino acids. The CDR3 loop reads CASSEGDEVTEAFF. The CDR3 DNA follows: TGTGCCAGCAGTGAAGGTGACGAGGTGACTGAAGCTTTCTTT.

For this clone: Different DNA sequences within this sample yield the same CDR3. The V gene is TRBV29-1, the J gene TRBJ1-1, with TRBD1 matching over 9 bases. This CDR3 is 11 amino acids long. J gave up 4 bases and V 7 bases, and 1 base lay outside the gene matches. The germline CDR1 and CDR2 sequences are SQVTM and ANQGSEA. CDR3 in DNA: TGCAGCGCGGACAGGGGCACTGAAGCTTTCTTT. Protein sequence: CSADRGTEAFF.

V and J are TRBV5-4 and TRBJ2-2; maybe TRBD2 (6 bases). The CDR3 totals 15 residues. The germline V gene encodes CDR1 SGHNT and CDR2 YYREEE (reference sequence). Trimming cost V 5 bases and J 5 bases, with 16 bases left between them. CDR3 in amino acids: CASSPGVGRTGELFF. In DNA form, the CDR3 reads TGTGCCAGCAGTCCGGGGGTCGGTAGGACCGGGGAGCTGTTTTTT.

This clone was counted only a few times. This chain uses TRBV3-1 (or the pseudogene TRBV3-2) with TRBJ1-2; D uncertain. CDR1 and CDR2 (germline): LGHDT, YNNKEL (reference sequence). The V end lost 0 bases, the J end lost 8 bases, and 10 bases lay between the germline ends. The CDR3 runs to 13 residues. In DNA form, the CDR3 reads TGTGCCAGCAGCCAAGATGAGGCGAGCGGCTACACCTTC. Its protein product is CASSQDEASGYTF.

The chain has TRBV5-1 and TRBJ2-2; the match to TRBD1 covers 11 bases. This CDR3 contains 16 residues. Germline V gene data show CDR1 as SGHRS and CDR2 as YFSETQ. Trimming took 1 base from V and 6 from J; bases not matched to a gene: 5. CDR3 loop: CASSLTGTGGSGELFF. The CDR3 DNA reads TGCGCCAGCAGCTTGACCGGGACAGGGGGATCCGGGGAGCTGTTTTTT.

The V and J genes are TRBV6-5 and TRBJ2-7; 11 positions agree with TRBD2. The CDR3 has 16 amino acids. Per the germline V gene, CDR1 is MNHEY and CDR2 is SVGAGI. Germline trimming cut 4 bases from V and 6 bases from J; bases unmatched to any gene: 11. The CDR3 sequence is CASSFLPSGGLSEQYF. CDR3 nucleotide sequence: TGTGCCAGCAGTTTTTTACCTAGCGGGGGGCTTTCCGAGCAGTACTTC.

The chain is built from TRBV7-2 and TRBJ1-2; 12 nucleotides agree with TRBD1. Trimming took 5 bases from V and 4 from J; bases not matched to a gene: 5. Germline CDR1 is SGHTA and CDR2 is FQGNSA. This CDR3 spans 15 amino acids. The CDR3 bases are TGTGCCAGCAGCACCGGGACAGGGGGCCCCTATGGCTACACCTTC. Translated, it gives CASSTGTGGPYGYTF.

The chain combines TRBV4-3 with TRBJ2-7; 8 bases align to TRBD2. V gave up 0 bases and J gave up 3 bases; unmatched junction bases: 7. CDR1 is LGHNA and CDR2 is YSLEER in the germline V gene. This CDR3 is built from 16 residues. Here the CDR3 reads CASSQDEASGLYEQYF. For the CDR3, the DNA is TGCGCCAGCAGCCAAGATGAGGCTAGCGGGCTCTACGAGCAGTACTTC.

The chain employs TRBV5-6 and TRBJ2-5; no clear D gene. V shed 3 bases and J shed 7 bases, with 7 bases lying between them. The CDR3 contains 11 residues. The germline CDR1 and CDR2 sequences are SGHDT and YYEEEE. The CDR3 sequence: CASSSLGTQYF. CDR3 nucleotides: TGTGCCAGCAGCTCCCTAGGGACCCAGTACTTC. The full variable domain, with the rest looked up from reference TRBV5-6 and TRBJ2-5, is DAGVTQSPTHLIKTRGQQVTLRCSPKSGHDTVSWYQQALGQGPQFIFQYYEEEERQRGNFPDRFSGHQFPNYSSELNVNALLLGDSALYLCASSSLGTQYFGPGTRLLVL.

This chain connects TRBV12-5 to TRBJ1-1; TRBD1 agrees at 10 bases. There are 17 residues in the CDR3. The germline CDR1 and CDR2 sequences are LGHNT and FRNRAP. With 6 bases clipped from V and 3 bases from J, the junction kept 13 bases outside the gene matches. The CDR3 nucleotides are TGTGCTAGTGGCTCAGGTGGGGACAGGGGATGGGACACTGAAGCTTTCTTT. It yields the protein CASGSGGDRGWDTEAFF. The whole variable domain, filled in from reference TRBV12-5 and TRBJ1-1, reads DARVTQTPRHKVTEMGQEVTMRCQPILGHNTVFWYRQTMMQGLELLAYFRNRAPLDDSGMPKDRFSAEMPDATLATLKIQPSEPRDSAVYFCASGSGGDRGWDTEAFFGQGTRLTVV.